The table lists the clone carrying this T cell receptor (beta chain) with many counts. What it binds is unknown. The sample comes from a study of human T cells and chemical hapten exposure. At the level of the study: Each patient's scalp received weekly diphenylcyclopropenone throughout the roughly 24-week study. Study results and caveats: PT1 expanded TCR counts and patch test score were linked, and their correlation was positive. Significantly more large CDR3 similarity clusters were formed by expanded TCRs than by controls.

This sample's time point: patch test 1, 2 weeks after DPC sensitization. Treatment reported: therapeutic diphenylcyclopropenone sensitization with weekly scalp DPC. Unique molecular identifiers were attached to individual cDNA molecules within the library. TCRdb itself ran the RACE reads through MiXCR, one entry per CDR3 protein. The sample consists of about 360,000 distinct CDR3 sequences, approximately 5% of them appearing once. V dropped 1 base and J dropped 0 bases, with 10 bases sitting between them. CDR1 is KGHSH, CDR2 LQKENI, per germline. CDR3 size: 15 residues. The sample in question was whole blood, obtained in connection with sensitization to the hapten diphenylcyclopropenone (DPC). The chain employs TRBV18 and TRBJ2-7; maybe TRBD2 (6 bases). This TCR was sampled from a woman aged 45-65 years with alopecia areata. Some clones in this sample may be carry-over from other donors' samples. In DNA form, the CDR3 reads TGTGCCAGCTCACCACGGGGAGGCTTCTCCTACGAGCAGTACTTC. Protein: CASSPRGGFSYEQYF.